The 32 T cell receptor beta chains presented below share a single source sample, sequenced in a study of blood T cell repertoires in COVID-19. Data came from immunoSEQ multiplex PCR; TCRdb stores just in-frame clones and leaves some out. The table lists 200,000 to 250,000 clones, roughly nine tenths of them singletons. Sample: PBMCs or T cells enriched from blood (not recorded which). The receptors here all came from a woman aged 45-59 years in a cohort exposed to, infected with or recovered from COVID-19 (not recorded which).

For the CDR3, the DNA is TGCAGCGTTGGCCGGACTAGTGGGCAGTTCTTC. The encoded protein is CSVGRTSGQFF. This sequence joins TRBV29-1 and TRBJ2-1; TRBD2 matches at 7 bases. The CDR3 has 11 residues. Per the germline V gene, CDR1 is SQVTM and CDR2 is ANQGSEA. Trimming at V came to 4 bases and at J to 12 bases, leaving 6 bases not matched to a gene.

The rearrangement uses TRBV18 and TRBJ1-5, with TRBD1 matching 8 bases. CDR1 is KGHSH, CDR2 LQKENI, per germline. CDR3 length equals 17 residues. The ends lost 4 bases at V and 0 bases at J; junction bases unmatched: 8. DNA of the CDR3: TGTGCCAGCTCACGAGACAGGGGACACAATAGCAATCAGCCCCAGCATTTT. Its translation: CASSRDRGHNSNQPQHF.

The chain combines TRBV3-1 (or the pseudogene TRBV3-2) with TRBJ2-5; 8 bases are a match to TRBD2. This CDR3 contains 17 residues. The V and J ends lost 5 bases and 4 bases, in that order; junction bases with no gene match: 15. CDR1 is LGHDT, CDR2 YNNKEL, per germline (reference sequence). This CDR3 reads CASSKAHGTRDLETQYF. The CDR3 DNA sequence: TGTGCCAGCAGCAAAGCACACGGGACTAGGGATTTAGAGACCCAGTACTTC.

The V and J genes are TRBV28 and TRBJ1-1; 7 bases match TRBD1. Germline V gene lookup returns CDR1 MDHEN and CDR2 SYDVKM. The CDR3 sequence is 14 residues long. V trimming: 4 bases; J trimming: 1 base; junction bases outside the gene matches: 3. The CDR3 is CASSSGQRNTEAFF. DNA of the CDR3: TGTGCCAGCAGTTCGGGACAGAGGAACACTGAAGCTTTCTTT.

CDR3 amino acids: CASSLRGWNDNQPQHF. The DNA of the CDR3 is TGTGCCAGCAGCTTGCGGGGATGGAACGACAATCAGCCCCAGCATTTT. The chain uses TRBV5-5 and TRBJ1-5; the D is unclear. Germline CDR1 is SGHKS and CDR2 is YYEKEE (reference sequence). The CDR3 extends over 16 amino acids. V lost 1 base to trimming and J lost 3 bases, with 14 bases between them.

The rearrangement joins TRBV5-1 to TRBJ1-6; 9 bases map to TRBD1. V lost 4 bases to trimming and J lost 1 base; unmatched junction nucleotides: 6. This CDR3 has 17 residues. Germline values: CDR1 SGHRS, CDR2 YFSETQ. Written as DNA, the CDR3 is TGCGCCAGCAGCGCCCGACAGGGGGTGTCCTATAATTCACCCCTCCACTTT. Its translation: CASSARQGVSYNSPLHF. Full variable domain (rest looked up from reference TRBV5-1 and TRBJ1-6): KAGVTQTPRYLIKTRGQQVTLSCSPISGHRSVSWYQQTPGQGLQFLFEYFSETQRNKGNFPGRFSGRQFSNSRSEMNVSTLELGDSALYLCASSARQGVSYNSPLHFGNGTRLTVT.

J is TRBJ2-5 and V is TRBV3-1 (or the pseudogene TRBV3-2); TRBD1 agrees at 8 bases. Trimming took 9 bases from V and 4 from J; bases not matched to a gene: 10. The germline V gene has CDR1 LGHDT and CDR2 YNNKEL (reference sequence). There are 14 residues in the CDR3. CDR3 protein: CASCRDRRIETQYF. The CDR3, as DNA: TGTGCCAGTTGCCGGGACAGGAGGATAGAGACCCAGTACTTC.

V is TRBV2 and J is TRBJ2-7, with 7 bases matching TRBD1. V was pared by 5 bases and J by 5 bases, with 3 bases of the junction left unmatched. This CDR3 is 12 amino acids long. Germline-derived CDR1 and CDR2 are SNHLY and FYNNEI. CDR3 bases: TGTGCCAGCAGTCCAGGGGGACACGAGCAGTACTTC. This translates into CASSPGGHEQYF.

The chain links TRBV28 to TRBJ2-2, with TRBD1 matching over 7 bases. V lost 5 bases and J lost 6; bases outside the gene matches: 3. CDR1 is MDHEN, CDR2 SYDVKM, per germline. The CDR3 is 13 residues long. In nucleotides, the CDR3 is TGTGCCAGCAGTATAGGGACAGCCGGGGAGCTGTTTTTT. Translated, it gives CASSIGTAGELFF. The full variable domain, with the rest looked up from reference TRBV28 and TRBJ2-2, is DVKVTQSSRYLVKRTGEKVFLECVQDMDHENMFWYRQDPGLGLRLIYFSYDVKMKEKGDIPEGYSVSREKKERFSLILESASTNQTSMYLCASSIGTAGELFFGEGSRLTVL.

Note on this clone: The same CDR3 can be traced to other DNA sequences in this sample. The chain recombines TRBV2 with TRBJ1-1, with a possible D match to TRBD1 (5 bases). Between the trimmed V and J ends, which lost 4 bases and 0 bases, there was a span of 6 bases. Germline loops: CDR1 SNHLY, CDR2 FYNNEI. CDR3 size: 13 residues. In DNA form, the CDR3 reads TGTGCCAGCAGTGGACAGCTGAACACTGAAGCTTTCTTT. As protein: CASSGQLNTEAFF. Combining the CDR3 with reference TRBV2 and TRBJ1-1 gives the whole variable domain EPEVTQTPSHQVTQMGQEVILRCVPISNHLYFYWYRQILGQKVEFLVSFYNNEISEKSEIFDDQFSVERPDGSNFTLKIRSTKLEDSAMYFCASSGQLNTEAFFGQGTRLTVV.

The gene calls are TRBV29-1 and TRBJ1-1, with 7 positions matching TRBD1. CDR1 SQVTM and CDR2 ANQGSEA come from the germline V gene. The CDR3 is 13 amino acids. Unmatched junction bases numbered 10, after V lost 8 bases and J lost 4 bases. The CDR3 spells CSTYRGLGTEAFF. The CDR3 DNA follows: TGCAGCACTTACAGGGGCCTAGGCACTGAAGCTTTCTTT.

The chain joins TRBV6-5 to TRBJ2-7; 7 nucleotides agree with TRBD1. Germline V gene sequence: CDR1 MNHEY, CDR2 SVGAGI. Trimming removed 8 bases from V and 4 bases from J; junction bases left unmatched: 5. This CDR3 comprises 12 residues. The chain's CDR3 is CASAGGRYEQYF. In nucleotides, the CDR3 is TGTGCCAGCGCAGGGGGTAGGTACGAGCAGTACTTC.

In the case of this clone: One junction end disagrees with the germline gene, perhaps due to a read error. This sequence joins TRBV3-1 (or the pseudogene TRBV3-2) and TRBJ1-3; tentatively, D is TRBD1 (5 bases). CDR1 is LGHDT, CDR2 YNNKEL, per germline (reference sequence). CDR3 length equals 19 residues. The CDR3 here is CATSQFAGGGKKSSDTIYF. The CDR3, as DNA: TGTGCCACCAGCCAATTCGCGGGGGGGGGAAAAAAGTCTAGCGACACCATATATTTT.

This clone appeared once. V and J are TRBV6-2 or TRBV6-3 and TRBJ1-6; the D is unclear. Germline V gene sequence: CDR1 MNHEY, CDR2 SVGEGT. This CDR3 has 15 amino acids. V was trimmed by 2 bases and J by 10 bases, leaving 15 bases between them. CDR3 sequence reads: CASSYPHPGGSPLHF. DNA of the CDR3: TGTGCCAGCAGTTACCCCCACCCGGGAGGATCACCCCTCCACTTT.

The CDR3 reads CASSSPTSRSYNEQFF. In DNA, the CDR3 is TGTGCCAGCAGCTCGCCGACTAGCCGCTCCTACAATGAGCAGTTCTTC. This chain connects TRBV7-2 to TRBJ2-1, with 7 bases that match TRBD2. The CDR3 is made up of 16 amino acids. The junction had 6 bases not matched to a gene; V was cut back by 4 bases and J by 0 bases. Germline loops: CDR1 SGHTA, CDR2 FQGNSA.

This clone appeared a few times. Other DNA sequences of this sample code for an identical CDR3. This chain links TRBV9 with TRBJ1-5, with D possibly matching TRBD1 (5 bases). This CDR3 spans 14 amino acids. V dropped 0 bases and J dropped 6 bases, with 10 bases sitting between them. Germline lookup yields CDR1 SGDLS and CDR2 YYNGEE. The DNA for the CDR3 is TGTGCCAGCAGCGTAGATGGGGCCGGTCAGCCCCAGCATTTT. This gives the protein CASSVDGAGQPQHF.

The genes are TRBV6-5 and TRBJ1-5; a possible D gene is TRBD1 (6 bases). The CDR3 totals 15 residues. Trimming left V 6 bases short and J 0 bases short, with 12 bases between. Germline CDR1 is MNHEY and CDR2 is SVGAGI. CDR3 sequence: CASRATGTSNQPQHF. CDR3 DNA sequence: TGTGCCAGCAGGGCCACAGGGACTAGCAATCAGCCCCAGCATTTT.

CDR3 DNA: TGTGCCAGCAGCCCCCGAGGAGGACAGGGCATTTATGGCTACACCTTC. Its protein product is CASSPRGGQGIYGYTF. The chain links TRBV7-9 to TRBJ1-2; the match to TRBD1 covers 8 bases. The CDR3 runs to 16 residues. The germline V gene has CDR1 SEHNR and CDR2 FQNEAQ (reference sequence). After removal of 5 bases from V and 5 bases from J, the junction contained 13 bases not matched to a gene.

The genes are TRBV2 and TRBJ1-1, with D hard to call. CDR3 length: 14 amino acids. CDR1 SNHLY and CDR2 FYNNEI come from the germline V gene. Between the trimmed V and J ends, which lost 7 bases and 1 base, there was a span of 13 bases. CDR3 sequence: CASIDTPPNTEAFF. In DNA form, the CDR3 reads TGTGCCAGCATAGACACTCCCCCGAACACTGAAGCTTTCTTT. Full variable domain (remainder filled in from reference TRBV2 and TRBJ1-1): EPEVTQTPSHQVTQMGQEVILRCVPISNHLYFYWYRQILGQKVEFLVSFYNNEISEKSEIFDDQFSVERPDGSNFTLKIRSTKLEDSAMYFCASIDTPPNTEAFFGQGTRLTVV.

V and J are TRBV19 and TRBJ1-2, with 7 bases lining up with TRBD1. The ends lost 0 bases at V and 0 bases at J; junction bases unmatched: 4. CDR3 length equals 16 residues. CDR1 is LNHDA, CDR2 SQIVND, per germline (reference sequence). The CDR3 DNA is TGTGCCAGTAGTATAGATCCTGGGACAGCTAACTATGGCTACACCTTC. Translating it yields CASSIDPGTANYGYTF.

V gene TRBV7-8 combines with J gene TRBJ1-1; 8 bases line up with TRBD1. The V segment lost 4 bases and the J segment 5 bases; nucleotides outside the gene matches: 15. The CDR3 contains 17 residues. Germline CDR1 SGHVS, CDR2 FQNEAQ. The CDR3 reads CASSSTPGGPRWTEAFF. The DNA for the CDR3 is TGTGCCAGCAGCTCGACCCCAGGGGGCCCCCGGTGGACTGAAGCTTTCTTT.

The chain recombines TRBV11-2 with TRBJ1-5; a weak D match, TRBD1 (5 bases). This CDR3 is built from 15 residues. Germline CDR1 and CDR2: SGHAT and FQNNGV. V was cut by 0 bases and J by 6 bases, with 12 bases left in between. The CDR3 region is CASSLESGRAQPQHF. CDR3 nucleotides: TGTGCCAGCAGCTTAGAGTCCGGCAGGGCTCAGCCCCAGCATTTT.

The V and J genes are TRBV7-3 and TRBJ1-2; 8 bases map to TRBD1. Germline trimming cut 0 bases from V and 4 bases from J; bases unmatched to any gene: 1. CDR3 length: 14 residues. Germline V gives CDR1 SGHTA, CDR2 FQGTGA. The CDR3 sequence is CASSLTGTGYGYTF. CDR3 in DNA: TGTGCCAGCAGCTTAACCGGGACAGGCTATGGCTACACCTTC.

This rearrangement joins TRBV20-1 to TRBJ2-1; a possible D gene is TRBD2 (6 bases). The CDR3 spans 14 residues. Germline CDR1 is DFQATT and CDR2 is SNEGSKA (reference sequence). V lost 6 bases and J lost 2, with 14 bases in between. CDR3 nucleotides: TGCAGTGCAAGTAGCGGAAACGCCTACAATGAGCAGTTCTTC. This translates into CSASSGNAYNEQFF.

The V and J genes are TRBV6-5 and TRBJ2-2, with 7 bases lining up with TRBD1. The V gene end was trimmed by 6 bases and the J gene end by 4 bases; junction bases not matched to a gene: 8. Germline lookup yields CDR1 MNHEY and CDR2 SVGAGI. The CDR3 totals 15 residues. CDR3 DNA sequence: TGTGCCAGCAGCAAACAGGGGCTGCCCACCGGGGAGCTGTTTTTT. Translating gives CASSKQGLPTGELFF.

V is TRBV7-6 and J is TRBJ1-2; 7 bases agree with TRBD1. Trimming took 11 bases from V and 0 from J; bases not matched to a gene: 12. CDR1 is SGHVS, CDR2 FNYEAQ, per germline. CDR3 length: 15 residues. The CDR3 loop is CADKHGTDANYGYTF. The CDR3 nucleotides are TGTGCCGACAAGCACGGGACAGACGCTAACTATGGCTACACCTTC.

Here the CDR3 reads CASSPSSDRNYGYTF. The CDR3 bases are TGTGCCAGCTCACCCTCTTCGGACAGGAACTATGGCTACACCTTC. The rearrangement joins TRBV18 to TRBJ1-2, with 7 bases identical to TRBD1. Germline CDR1 and CDR2: KGHSH and LQKENI. V lost 3 bases, J lost 2 bases, and 6 bases stayed unmatched. The CDR3 consists of 15 residues.

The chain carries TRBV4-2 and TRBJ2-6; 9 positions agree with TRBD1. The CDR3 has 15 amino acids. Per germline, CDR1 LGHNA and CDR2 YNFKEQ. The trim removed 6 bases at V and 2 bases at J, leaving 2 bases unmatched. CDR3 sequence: CASSGDRAGANVLTF. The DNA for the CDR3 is TGTGCCAGCAGTGGGGACAGGGCTGGGGCCAACGTCCTGACTTTC.

The CDR3 here is CAHSLEEDRRVTEAFF. The DNA of the CDR3 is TGTGCCCACAGCTTAGAAGAGGACAGACGTGTCACTGAAGCTTTCTTT. The V gene is TRBV7-9, the J gene TRBJ1-1; TRBD1 is a possible D gene (6 bases). The V gene lost 11 bases and the J gene lost 4 bases, with 26 bases spanning the gap. This CDR3 contains 16 residues. Per the germline V gene, CDR1 is SEHNR and CDR2 is FQNEAQ (reference sequence).

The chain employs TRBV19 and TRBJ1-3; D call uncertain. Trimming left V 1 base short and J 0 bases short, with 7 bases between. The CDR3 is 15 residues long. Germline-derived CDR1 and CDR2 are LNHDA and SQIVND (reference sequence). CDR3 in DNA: TGTGCCAGTAGTATAGGGCTCCGCTCTGGAAACACCATATATTTT. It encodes CASSIGLRSGNTIYF. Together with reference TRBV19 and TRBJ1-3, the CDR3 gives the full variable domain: DGGITQSPKYLFRKEGQNVTLSCEQNLNHDAMYWYRQDPGQGLRLIYYSQIVNDFQKGDIAEGYSVSREKKESFPLTVTSAQKNPTAFYLCASSIGLRSGNTIYFGEGSWLTVV.

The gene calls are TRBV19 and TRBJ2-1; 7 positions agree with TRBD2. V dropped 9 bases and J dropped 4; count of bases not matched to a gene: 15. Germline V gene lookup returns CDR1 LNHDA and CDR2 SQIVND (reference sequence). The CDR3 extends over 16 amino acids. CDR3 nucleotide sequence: TGTGCCAGCCAACGGAGGACTAGTCAAGCGTACAATGAGCAGTTCTTC. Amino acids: CASQRRTSQAYNEQFF.

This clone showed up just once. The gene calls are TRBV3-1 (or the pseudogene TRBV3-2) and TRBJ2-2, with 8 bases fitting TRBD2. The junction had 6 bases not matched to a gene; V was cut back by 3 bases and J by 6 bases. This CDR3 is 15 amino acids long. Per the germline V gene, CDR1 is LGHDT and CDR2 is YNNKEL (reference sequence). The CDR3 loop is CASSHYGGAAGELFF. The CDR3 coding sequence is TGTGCCAGCAGCCACTACGGGGGGGCCGCCGGGGAGCTGTTTTTT.